Included here is one T cell receptor (beta chain) sequence, with context. Germline lookup yields CDR1 ENHRY and CDR2 SYGVKD. The length of the CDR3 is 12 residues. Trimming cost V 6 bases and J 10 bases, with 13 bases left between them. The data were taken from a study of shared clonotypes between healthy human individuals. Measured with immunoSEQ multiplex PCR; TCRdb has only the in-frame clones, and not every one. Of about 1.1 million clones listed, about 84% are singletons. Sequenced: memory CD4+ T cells from PBMCs. Sample subset: CD45RA-negative fraction. The chain has TRBV10-3 and TRBJ2-1; TRBD2 might be the D (5 bases). The clonotype originates from a man in his late teens or twenties in good health. Some clones in this sample may be carry-over from other donors' samples. The CDR3 loop reads CAISGTSGEQFF. The CDR3 nucleotides read TGTGCCATCAGCGGAACGAGCGGCGAGCAGTTCTTC.